The entry below describes one TCR beta chain. The data originate from a study of blood T cell repertoires in COVID-19. Study as a whole: Samples taken during acute and convalescent COVID-19 were collected in the United States, Italy and Spain.

CDR3 length: 17 amino acids. Authors' methods: Estimation of nucleated cell counts relied on the amplification of reference gene primers. Here immunoSEQ multiplex PCR was the method, and the copy in TCRdb shows in-frame clones only, minus some. D and trimming come from the DNA, and the V and J calls and clone size come from that table. The sample lists about 270,000 clones, approximately 90% occurring once. The cohort comprised adults aged about 18 to 90 years residing in 20 to 30 US areas. The chain employs TRBV21-1 and TRBJ2-3; TRBD2 reflects the table's D call only, with no check against the DNA. TRBV21-1 is a recognized pseudogene. The TCR sequence derives from a man aged 40-55 years who had been exposed to COVID-19. Material for sequencing was PBMCs or T cells enriched from blood (not recorded which). In nucleotides, the CDR3 is TGTGCCAGCAGCCCCCCCCGCGGGAGGGCCAGTACAGATACGCAGTATTTT. Translation gives CASSPPRGRASTDTQYF.